Described below is a single T cell receptor beta chain sequence and its context. The antigen is undetermined. The data stem from a study of cytomegalovirus exposure and HLA in healthy donors. Trimming took 2 bases from V and 0 from J, leaving 11 bases between them. Germline CDR1 is MNHNS and CDR2 is SASEGT. This CDR3 is 17 amino acids long. PCR was performed using 60 Vbeta and 13 Jbeta primers. Using immunoSEQ multiplex PCR, the repertoire was profiled, and TCRdb retains in-frame clones only, with some absent. The sample has 180,000 or so clones; about four fifths are singletons. Study-level findings and limits: Among CMV-associated TCR beta chains, most appeared HLA-restricted in a later analysis. An apparent linkage of common viral pathogens to several of the most significant clusters emerged in a later analysis. Across donors, sequencing depth was assumed by presence/absence analyses to be roughly uniform.

This chain joins TRBV6-1 and TRBJ1-6, with D unresolved. The sequencing input was PBMCs. The sequence derives from a woman aged 30 to 39 in good health and CMV-seronegative. CDR3 nucleotide sequence: TGTGCCAGCAGTGAATTACGGCAGGTCTCCTATAATTCACCCCTCCACTTT. Translating gives CASSELRQVSYNSPLHF.